This T cell receptor beta chain derives from a study of CD8 T cells in Susac syndrome. General study findings and limits: Clonal expansion was missing from Susac syndrome CD4+ T cell repertoires.

This clonotype has only one observation. Its antigen is not known. Germline CDR1 reads SGDLS; CDR2 reads YYNGEE. V lost 1 base to trimming and J lost 0 bases, with 13 bases between them. CDR3 length: 17 amino acids. Random-hexamer reverse transcription was applied to about 0.45 to 1 ug RNA. Amplification of TCR beta CDR3 across 54 Vbeta and 13 Jbeta was performed with immunoSEQ multiplex PCR. TCRdb reprocessed the immunoSEQ multiplex PCR reads with MiXCR, giving one entry per CDR3 protein. The sample lists 55,000 to 80,000 distinct CDR3 sequences, 93% seen once, with roughly 0.16% in the top ten. Patients with Susac syndrome met the recently defined diagnostic criteria for definite or probable disease. Through negative isolation, CD4+ and CD8+ T cells were obtained, while TEMRA cells were enriched using FACS.

This TCR was recovered from a human donor with Susac syndrome. The source material was CD4+ T cells from PBMCs. The rearrangement links TRBV9 to TRBJ2-2; maybe TRBD1 (5 bases). CDR3 bases: TGTGCCAGCAGCGTAAAGACAGACCGAGCGAACACCGGGGAGCTGTTTTTT. Translated, it gives CASSVKTDRANTGELFF.